This T cell receptor beta chain was retrieved from a study of cytomegalovirus exposure and HLA in healthy donors. Per germline, CDR1 MGHRA and CDR2 YSYEKL. The V gene lost 0 bases and the J gene lost 3 bases, with 20 bases spanning the gap. The CDR3 length is 19 residues. The PCR had 60 Vbeta and 13 Jbeta primers. Generated by immunoSEQ multiplex PCR, the TCRdb table keeps only in-frame clones and is missing some. The table records about 150,000 clones, about 80% of them present only once. V gene TRBV4-1 combines with J gene TRBJ2-2, with a weak D call TRBD2 (6 bases). The sample taken for sequencing was PBMCs. The clonotype originates from a man in his thirties or forties in good health and CMV-seropositive. The CDR3 DNA reads as TGCGCCAGCAGCCAAGATTCGGCTAGCGATCCTAGGGACACCGGGGAGCTGTTTTTT. Translation gives CASSQDSASDPRDTGELFF.